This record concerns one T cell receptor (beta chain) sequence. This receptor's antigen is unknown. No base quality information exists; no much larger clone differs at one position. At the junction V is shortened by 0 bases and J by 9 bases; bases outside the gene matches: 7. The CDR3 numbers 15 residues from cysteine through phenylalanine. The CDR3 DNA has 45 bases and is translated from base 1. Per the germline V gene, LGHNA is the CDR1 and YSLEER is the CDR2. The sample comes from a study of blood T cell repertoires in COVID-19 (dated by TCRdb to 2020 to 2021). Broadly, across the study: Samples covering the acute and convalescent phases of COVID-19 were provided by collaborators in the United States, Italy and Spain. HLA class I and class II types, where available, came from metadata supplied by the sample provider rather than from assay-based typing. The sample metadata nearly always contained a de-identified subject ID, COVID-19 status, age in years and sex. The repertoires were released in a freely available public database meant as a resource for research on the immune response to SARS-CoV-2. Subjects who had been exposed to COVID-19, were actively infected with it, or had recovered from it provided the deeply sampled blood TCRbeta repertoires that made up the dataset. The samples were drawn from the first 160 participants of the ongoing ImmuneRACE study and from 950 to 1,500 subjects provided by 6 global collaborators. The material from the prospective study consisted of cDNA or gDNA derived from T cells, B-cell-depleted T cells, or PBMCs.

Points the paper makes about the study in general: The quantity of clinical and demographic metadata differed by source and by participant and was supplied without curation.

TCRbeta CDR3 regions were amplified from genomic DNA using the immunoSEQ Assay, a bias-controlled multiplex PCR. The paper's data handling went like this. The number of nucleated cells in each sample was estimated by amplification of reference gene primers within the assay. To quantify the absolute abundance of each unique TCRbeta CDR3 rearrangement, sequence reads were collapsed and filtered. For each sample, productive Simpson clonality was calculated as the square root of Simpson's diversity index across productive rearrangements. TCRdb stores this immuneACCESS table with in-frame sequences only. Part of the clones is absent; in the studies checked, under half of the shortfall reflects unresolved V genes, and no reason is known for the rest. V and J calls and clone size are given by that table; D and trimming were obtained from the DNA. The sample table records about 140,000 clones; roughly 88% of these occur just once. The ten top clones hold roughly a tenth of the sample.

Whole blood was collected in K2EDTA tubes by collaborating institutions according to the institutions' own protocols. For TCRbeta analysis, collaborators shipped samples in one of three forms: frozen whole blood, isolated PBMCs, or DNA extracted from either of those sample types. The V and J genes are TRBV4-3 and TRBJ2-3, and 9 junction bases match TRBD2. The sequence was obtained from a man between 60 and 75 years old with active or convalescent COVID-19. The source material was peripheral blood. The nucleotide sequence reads TGCGCCAGCAGCCAAGATCCTAGCGGGGACGGCACGCAGTATTTT. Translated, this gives CASSQDPSGDGTQYF.